This TCR beta chain is drawn from a study of response to subunit inactivated influenza vaccine. MiXCR was run by TCRdb on the RT-PCR reads, yielding one entry per CDR3 protein. The table has hundreds of thousands of distinct CDR3 sequences, about 18% seen once. Study-wide findings and caveats: Every seasonal influenza vaccination brings in few new T cells, the authors suggested.

Note on this clonotype: What it binds is unknown.

The V gene lost 5 bases and the J gene lost 8 bases, with 12 bases spanning the gap. The CDR3 runs to 13 residues. Germline V gives CDR1 SGHTA, CDR2 FQGTGA. Sequencing used PBMCs from blood, obtained around 5 days after vaccination. The chain combines TRBV7-3 with TRBJ1-4, with D tentatively TRBD1 (5 bases). The clonotype was recovered from a man in his fifties or sixties who received an inactivated influenza vaccine. The CDR3 reads CASSGGVGEKLFF. The CDR3 bases are TGTGCCAGCAGCGGAGGGGTCGGGGAAAAACTGTTTTTT.